Shown below are 3 T cell receptor beta chains from a single sample sequenced in a study of CD8+ T cells in alopecia areata. The sample's treatment: oral pan-JAK inhibitor, 5-10 mg twice daily. Once RNA had been extracted, it was reverse transcribed into cDNA to act as the sequencing template. Repertoires were generated with immunoSEQ multiplex PCR, while TCRdb's copy carries only in-frame clones and drops some. Here the sample spans 150,000 to 200,000 clones, roughly 60% being singletons. Sequenced here: CD4+ T cells sorted from blood, sampled at week 24, from a patient treated with tofacitinib. The receptors shown here come from a human donor with alopecia areata.

This clone was seen more than once but under ten times. The V call is TRBV7-3, the J call TRBJ2-2; 10 bases match TRBD1. The length of the CDR3 is 15 residues. V shed 4 bases, J shed 6 bases, and the junction held 5 bases outside the gene matches. Germline V gives CDR1 SGHTA, CDR2 FQGTGA. The CDR3: CASSWGGTGAGELFF. The CDR3 nucleotides are TGTGCCAGCAGCTGGGGAGGGACAGGGGCCGGGGAGCTGTTTTTT.

This clone was seen only a few times. Other DNA sequences in the same sample also yield this CDR3. The chain links TRBV20-1 to TRBJ1-1; D not resolved. Germline CDR1 DFQATT, CDR2 SNEGSKA (reference sequence). The CDR3 is 10 residues long. The ends were cut back, 4 bases at V and 1 base at J, with 1 base in the middle. DNA of the CDR3: TGCAGTGCTACGAACACTGAAGCTTTCTTT. It specifies CSATNTEAFF.

This clone came up a few times. The chain couples TRBV7-8 to TRBJ1-2; no reliable D call. Trimming pared 2 bases from V and 4 bases from J, leaving 11 bases between. This CDR3 region has 14 residues. Germline CDR1 is SGHVS and CDR2 is FQNEAQ. The CDR3 nucleotides are TGTGCCAGCAGCTTACAACGGCAGTCCTATGGCTACACCTTC. Encoded protein: CASSLQRQSYGYTF.